These 15 T cell receptor beta chains came from one sample sequenced in a study of T cell repertoires in cytomegalovirus infection. TCRdb re-derived calls from the reads in MiXCR, one entry per CDR3 protein. The data hold 640,000 or so distinct CDR3 sequences, with around 31% observed a single time. These receptors' targets are unknown. This specimen was cultured PBMCs, taken from culture after CMV antigen stimulation. The receptors originated from a human donor in good health (CMV status not recorded). Some clones in this sample may be carry-over from other donors' samples.

The chain uses TRBV7-4 and TRBJ2-3; 8 bases agree with TRBD1. The CDR3 length is 18 residues. CDR1 and CDR2 from the germline V gene are SGHVT and SQSDAQ. The V segment lost 5 bases and the J segment 4 bases; nucleotides outside the gene matches: 17. CDR3 in amino acids: CASSRETSAQGVADTQYF. For the CDR3, the DNA is TGTGCCAGCAGCCGCGAGACTTCAGCACAGGGGGTAGCAGATACGCAGTATTTT. The whole variable domain, remainder taken from reference TRBV7-4 and TRBJ2-3, is GAGVSQSPRYKVAKRGRDVALRCDSISGHVTLYWYRQTLGQGSEVLTYSQSDAQRDKSGRPSGRFSAERPERSVSTLKIQRTEQGDSAVYLCASSRETSAQGVADTQYFGPGTRLTVL.

This clonotype was observed a handful of times. This chain joins TRBV11-2 and TRBJ2-5, with D maybe TRBD1 (6 bases). CDR1 and CDR2 (germline): SGHAT, FQNNGV. V lost 1 base, J lost 5 bases, and 17 bases lay in between. The CDR3 extends over 16 amino acids. CDR3: CASSLGGGVAWETQYF. The CDR3 nucleotides are TGTGCCAGCAGCTTAGGAGGGGGTGTAGCGTGGGAGACCCAGTACTTC.

The V call is TRBV5-6, the J call TRBJ1-1; TRBD1 agrees at 8 bases. J lost 1 base, V lost 0 bases, and 11 bases had no gene match. CDR3 size: 18 residues. In germline, CDR1 is SGHDT, CDR2 YYEEEE. CDR3 loop: CASSLGATRGQGNTEAFF. CDR3 DNA: TGTGCCAGCAGCTTGGGGGCAACGCGAGGACAGGGGAACACTGAAGCTTTCTTT.

Here the CDR3 reads CAISENAAGNTGELFF. DNA for the CDR3: TGTGCCATCAGTGAGAACGCCGCGGGGAACACCGGGGAGCTGTTTTTT. The chain combines TRBV10-3 with TRBJ2-2; maybe TRBD2 (5 bases). The CDR3 has 16 residues. V was trimmed by 2 bases and J by 1 base, leaving 11 bases between them. Germline assignment: CDR1 ENHRY and CDR2 SYGVKD.

This clonotype was seen a handful of times. This rearrangement joins TRBV7-2 to TRBJ2-7; 8 nucleotides align to TRBD2. With V trimmed by 5 bases and J by 6 bases, 21 bases remained unmatched. Germline CDR1 reads SGHTA; CDR2 reads FQGNSA. This CDR3 comprises 18 residues. CDR3 loop: CASSLSPGTRFRLGEQYF. DNA of the CDR3: TGTGCCAGCAGCCTTAGTCCCGGGACTAGGTTCCGGCTCGGCGAGCAGTACTTC. Full variable domain (missing parts from reference TRBV7-2 and TRBJ2-7): GAGVSQSPSNKVTEKGKDVELRCDPISGHTALYWYRQSLGQGLEFLIYFQGNSAPDKSGLPSDRFSAERTGGSVSTLTIQRTQQEDSAVYLCASSLSPGTRFRLGEQYFGPGTRLTVT.

The table lists this clonotype with many counts. This chain links TRBV7-2 with TRBJ1-4, with D possibly being TRBD1 (6 bases). Germline CDR1 is SGHTA and CDR2 is FQGNSA. The germline V and J ends were trimmed by 7 bases and 0 bases, with 9 bases remaining between them. The CDR3 is 14 amino acids. In DNA form, the CDR3 reads TGTGCCAGCACCACAGGGCCAACTAATGAAAAACTGTTTTTT. Protein: CASTTGPTNEKLFF.

The chain uses TRBV28 and TRBJ2-7; D gene unclear. Germline V CDR1 and CDR2: MDHEN, SYDVKM. This CDR3 contains 12 residues. V was shortened by 1 base and J by 6 bases, with 7 bases between the two germline ends. CDR3 nucleotides: TGTGCCAGCAGTTTATTAGGGCGCGAGCAGTACTTC. It specifies CASSLLGREQYF.

This clonotype was observed a few times. The V gene is TRBV7-6, the J gene TRBJ2-5, with D possibly being TRBD2 (5 bases). The V gene lost 2 bases and the J gene lost 2 bases, with 9 bases spanning the gap. The CDR3 length is 14 residues. Germline V CDR1 and CDR2: SGHVS, FNYEAQ. DNA for the CDR3: TGTGCCAGCAGCTTAAATGGACTTCAAGAGACCCAGTACTTC. Residues: CASSLNGLQETQYF. Variable domain in full (rest from reference TRBV7-6 and TRBJ2-5): GAGVSQSPRYKVTKRGQDVALRCDPISGHVSLYWYRQALGQGPEFLTYFNYEAQQDKSGLPNDRFSAERPEGSISTLTIQRTEQRDSAMYRCASSLNGLQETQYFGPGTRLLVL.

This clonotype was picked up a small number of times. The rearrangement links TRBV12-3 or TRBV12-4 to TRBJ1-2; D not resolved. This CDR3 region has 13 residues. V was pared by 7 bases and J by 3 bases, with 12 bases between. The CDR3 sequence is CASTSGRHYGYTF. CDR3 coding DNA: TGTGCCAGCACCTCCGGGAGACACTATGGCTACACCTTC.

This clonotype was seen a handful of times. The gene calls are TRBV7-9 and TRBJ2-7; D gene ambiguous. Germline-derived CDR1 and CDR2 are SEHNR and FQNEAQ (reference sequence). V was cut by 11 bases and J by 9 bases, with 14 bases left in between. The CDR3 spans 10 residues. The chain's CDR3 is CAVTTIRQYF. The CDR3 region has the DNA TGTGCCGTCACTACGATACGGCAGTACTTC.

The gene calls are TRBV7-8 and TRBJ1-1; TRBD1 matches 7 bases. CDR1 and CDR2 (germline): SGHVS, FQNEAQ. This CDR3 has 15 residues. The J segment lost 4 bases and the V segment lost 5 bases, leaving 10 bases of the junction unmatched. CDR3 sequence (DNA): TGTGCCAGCAGCCCATCCGGGACAGAGGGCACTGAAGCTTTCTTT. This translates into CASSPSGTEGTEAFF.

This clonotype was detected only once. This rearrangement joins TRBV20-1 to TRBJ2-1; D gene unclear. Trimming removed 3 bases at V and 5 bases at J, with 14 bases between. CDR1 and CDR2 (germline): DFQATT, SNEGSKA (reference sequence). CDR3 length: 14 amino acids. The CDR3 DNA sequence: TGCAGTGCTAGTGCCGCCGTAATAAACAATGAGCAGTTCTTC. Encoded protein: CSASAAVINNEQFF.

The CDR3 coding sequence is TGTGCCAGCAGTTACGCCCGGCCACGGGACAGGTCGTCCCCAGATACGCAGTATTTT. Residues: CASSYARPRDRSSPDTQYF. V gene TRBV6-2 or TRBV6-3 combines with J gene TRBJ2-3; 8 bases line up with TRBD1. There are 19 residues in the CDR3. The V segment lost 2 bases and the J segment 4 bases; nucleotides outside the gene matches: 17. The germline V gene has CDR1 MNHEY and CDR2 SVGEGT.

This clonotype appeared many times. The CDR3 reads CASSSEGSSGINTQYF. In nucleotides, the CDR3 is TGTGCCAGCAGCTCAGAGGGTAGTAGCGGGATAAATACGCAGTATTTT. This rearrangement joins TRBV7-2 to TRBJ2-3; TRBD2 aligns across 8 bases. The germline gives CDR1 SGHTA, CDR2 FQGNSA. CDR3 length: 16 residues. The V segment lost 4 bases and the J segment 7 bases; nucleotides outside the gene matches: 13.

This sequence joins TRBV12-3 or TRBV12-4 and TRBJ1-1; D remains ambiguous. CDR3 length equals 13 residues. V was clipped by 3 bases and J by 2 bases, with 7 bases between them. The CDR3 loop is CASSFRINTEAFF. The CDR3 DNA sequence: TGTGCCAGCAGTTTCCGCATTAACACTGAAGCTTTCTTT.